A single sample is the source of the 24 T cell receptor beta chains below, sequenced in a study of T cells in Graves' hyperthyroidism and ophthalmopathy. TCR beta CDR3 regions were amplified from RNA. The HTBI primer set drove a first-round RT-PCR of the TCR CDR3. TCRdb re-called the multiplex PCR reads through MiXCR, storing one row per CDR3 protein. The data hold about 710,000 distinct CDR3 sequences, with approximately 16% observed a single time. Specimen: blood. The receptors shown here come from a man younger than 35 with Graves' hyperthyroidism.

This clonotype occurred many times. The chain combines TRBV27 with TRBJ2-7; D is possibly TRBD1 (5 bases). The CDR3 length is 14 residues. Germline CDR1 and CDR2: MNHEY and SMNVEV (reference sequence). Trimming cost V 2 bases and J 2 bases, with 10 bases left between them. DNA of the CDR3: TGTGCCAGCAGTTTACAGGGTCGCCCCTACGAGCAGTACTTC. Amino acids: CASSLQGRPYEQYF.

The V gene is TRBV19, the J gene TRBJ2-2, with D possibly TRBD2 on 6 matching bases. Trimming shortened V by 3 bases and J by 6 bases, and 11 bases separated the two germline ends. The CDR3 extends over 14 amino acids. Germline CDR1 and CDR2: LNHDA and SQIVND (reference sequence). CDR3 sequence: CASSILPSAGELFF. The CDR3, as DNA: TGTGCCAGTAGTATCCTCCCTAGCGCCGGGGAGCTGTTTTTT.

In its sample, this clonotype was seen many times. The chain recombines TRBV28 with TRBJ2-3, with D uncertain. The CDR3 is made up of 14 amino acids. Germline V gives CDR1 MDHEN, CDR2 SYDVKM. With 5 bases removed from V and 2 bases from J, the gap between germline ends came to 11 bases. The CDR3 DNA reads as TGTGCCAGCAGTGATAGGGCACCCACAGATACGCAGTATTTT. As protein: CASSDRAPTDTQYF.

As for this clonotype: Likely a read error: the CDR3 ends without its conserved phenylalanine or tryptophan. The gene calls are TRBV24-1 and TRBJ2-7; 8 bases line up with TRBD2. The CDR3 spans 13 residues. Germline CDR1 reads KGHDR; CDR2 reads SFDVKD. Trimming took 9 bases from V and 5 from J; bases not matched to a gene: 8. The CDR3 nucleotides are TGTGCCACCGCACGGGAGGGCGCGGACGAGCAGTACTTA. Translation gives CATAREGADEQYL.

The table lists this clonotype with many counts. The chain joins TRBV18 to TRBJ2-7; D unclear. V was pared by 8 bases and J by 3 bases, with 8 bases between. The length of the CDR3 is 11 residues. From germline, CDR1 is KGHSH and CDR2 LQKENI. CDR3 coding DNA: TGTGCCAGCAGTGACGGCTACGAGCAGTACTTC. This codes for CASSDGYEQYF.

This clonotype was recorded many times. V and J are TRBV28 and TRBJ2-7; TRBD2 agrees at 9 bases. Trimming cost V 8 bases and J 3 bases; bases outside gene matches: 5. This CDR3 contains 13 residues. Germline values: CDR1 MDHEN, CDR2 SYDVKM. The CDR3: CASRGTSSYEQYF. CDR3 sequence (DNA): TGTGCCAGCCGAGGGACTAGCAGCTACGAGCAGTACTTC.

This clonotype was seen at least ten times. The chain uses TRBV29-1 and TRBJ2-5; 12 bases align to TRBD2. CDR3 length: 16 amino acids. Per the germline V gene, CDR1 is SQVTM and CDR2 is ANQGSEA. The ends lost 8 bases at V and 5 bases at J; junction bases unmatched: 15. DNA of the CDR3: TGCAGCCTCAAACTCCTAGCGGGAGGGCCTCAGGAGACCCAGTACTTC. Amino acid sequence: CSLKLLAGGPQETQYF.

On this clonotype itself: This may stem from a read error, because a much larger clone lies one nucleotide away. The chain is built from TRBV7-3 and TRBJ2-7; TRBD1 matches at 7 bases. CDR1 and CDR2 from the germline V gene are SGHTA and FQGTGA. The V segment lost 7 bases and the J segment 6 bases; nucleotides outside the gene matches: 9. There are 13 residues in the CDR3. The CDR3 DNA reads as TGTGCCAGCACCCGGACAGGCTGGAGCGAGCAGTACTTC. As protein: CASTRTGWSEQYF.

J is TRBJ2-3 and V is TRBV19; 9 nucleotides line up with TRBD2. Germline assignment: CDR1 LNHDA and CDR2 SQIVND (reference sequence). After removal of 3 bases from V and 10 bases from J, the junction contained 5 bases not matched to a gene. CDR3 length equals 13 residues. In DNA, the CDR3 is TGTGCCAGTAGTATTCAAGCGGGAGGAGCGCAGTATTTT. Protein product: CASSIQAGGAQYF. The full variable domain, with the rest looked up from reference TRBV19 and TRBJ2-3, is DGGITQSPKYLFRKEGQNVTLSCEQNLNHDAMYWYRQDPGQGLRLIYYSQIVNDFQKGDIAEGYSVSREKKESFPLTVTSAQKNPTAFYLCASSIQAGGAQYFGPGTRLTVL.

This clonotype was observed a handful of times. This rearrangement joins TRBV7-3 to TRBJ2-2; 7 nucleotides agree with TRBD2. The germline gives CDR1 SGHTA, CDR2 FQGTGA. The CDR3 covers 18 residues. The ends lost 4 bases at V and 4 bases at J; junction bases unmatched: 15. In DNA form, the CDR3 reads TGTGCCAGCAGCTCTAGACCCACTAGCGTACTTGGCACCGGGGAGCTGTTTTTT. This codes for CASSSRPTSVLGTGELFF. Supplemented by reference TRBV7-3 and TRBJ2-2, the full variable domain reads GAGVSQTPSNKVTEKGKYVELRCDPISGHTALYWYRQSLGQGPEFLIYFQGTGAADDSGLPNDRFFAVRPEGSVSTLKIQRTERGDSAVYLCASSSRPTSVLGTGELFFGEGSRLTVL.

With respect to this clonotype: A much larger clone sits a single nucleotide away, making a read error possible. V and J are TRBV30 and TRBJ2-2; D perhaps matches TRBD2 (6 bases). CDR3 length: 13 residues. Germline V gene lookup returns CDR1 GTSNPN and CDR2 SVGIG (reference sequence). CDR3 in DNA: TGTGCCTGGGGGACTTCGAACACCAGGGAGCTGTTTTTT. Translating it yields CAWGTSNTRELFF.

V usage is TRBV2 and J usage is TRBJ1-1; D perhaps matches TRBD1 (6 bases). This CDR3 comprises 14 residues. Trimming removed 2 bases from V and 3 bases from J, with 10 bases in between. The germline gives CDR1 SNHLY, CDR2 FYNNEI. The DNA of the CDR3 is TGTGCCAGCAGTGAAAACTCAGGGGACACTGAAGCTTTCTTT. Its translation is CASSENSGDTEAFF.

This clonotype was seen repeatedly, ten times or more. V gene TRBV28 combines with J gene TRBJ1-5; 7 positions match TRBD1. Germline CDR1 MDHEN, CDR2 SYDVKM. V shed 0 bases, J shed 3 bases, and the junction held 2 bases outside the gene matches. This CDR3 region has 15 residues. The CDR3 bases are TGTGCCAGCAGTTTATGGGGGACAGTCAATCAGCCCCAGCATTTT. Amino acid sequence: CASSLWGTVNQPQHF.

This clonotype was recorded at least ten times. The rearrangement uses TRBV20-1 and TRBJ2-7; a possible D gene is TRBD1 (6 bases). This CDR3 has 13 residues. With 2 bases removed from V and 2 bases from J, the gap between germline ends came to 10 bases. From germline, CDR1 is DFQATT and CDR2 SNEGSKA (reference sequence). CDR3 sequence: CSARNQGTYEQYF. CDR3 nucleotide sequence: TGCAGTGCTAGAAACCAGGGGACCTACGAGCAGTACTTC.

This clonotype was picked up a small number of times. The chain joins TRBV6-6 to TRBJ2-7, with 10 bases fitting TRBD1. The germline gives CDR1 MNHNY, CDR2 SVGAGI (reference sequence). CDR3 length: 20 amino acids. Germline trimming cut 0 bases from V and 4 bases from J; bases unmatched to any gene: 18. CDR3 protein: CASSYSKWRPGQGLGYEQYF. The CDR3 bases are TGTGCCAGCAGTTACTCGAAGTGGCGACCGGGACAGGGGCTGGGTTACGAGCAGTACTTC.

Here the CDR3 DNA reads TGTGCCAGCTCACCCCTCTTCCGGGACAGGGGGCCGGCTGGGGCCAACGTCCTGACTTTC. This gives the protein CASSPLFRDRGPAGANVLTF. The V gene is TRBV18, the J gene TRBJ2-6; the match to TRBD1 covers 12 bases. Germline V gene lookup returns CDR1 KGHSH and CDR2 LQKENI. J gave up 2 bases and V 3 bases, and 11 bases lay outside the gene matches. The CDR3 totals 20 residues.

The rearrangement uses TRBV19 and TRBJ1-1; maybe TRBD1 (5 bases). The length of the CDR3 is 14 residues. V shed 7 bases and J shed 2 bases, with 14 bases lying between them. Looked up from germline, CDR1 is LNHDA and CDR2 is SQIVND (reference sequence). CDR3 loop: CASNTGRDNTEAFF. The CDR3 DNA is TGTGCCAGTAATACGGGACGGGACAACACTGAAGCTTTCTTT.

This chain joins TRBV2 and TRBJ2-7; 11 bases line up with TRBD2. The J call may be wrong; the DNA end is better matched by TRBJ2-1. The CDR3 is 15 amino acids. The germline gives CDR1 SNHLY, CDR2 FYNNEI. The CDR3: CASSDPLAGGYEQFF. In nucleotides, the CDR3 is TGTGCCAGCAGTGACCCCCTAGCGGGAGGTTACGAGCAGTTCTTC.

The chain uses TRBV19 and TRBJ2-1; possible D gene TRBD2, 6 bases. The CDR3 is 14 amino acids. Per the germline V gene, CDR1 is LNHDA and CDR2 is SQIVND (reference sequence). The V end was cut by 1 base, the J end by 6 bases, with 10 bases between. As DNA, the CDR3 is TGTGCCAGTAGTATAGCCTTGGGGGGCAATGAGCAGTTCTTC. Translation: CASSIALGGNEQFF.

The V call is TRBV19, the J call TRBJ2-5, with no clear D. Germline loops: CDR1 LNHDA, CDR2 SQIVND (reference sequence). The V end was cut by 5 bases, the J end by 5 bases, with 18 bases between. The CDR3 is 15 residues long. As DNA, the CDR3 is TGTGCCAGTAGTGACCTGATTCGGCCCCCTGAGACCCAGTACTTC. It encodes CASSDLIRPPETQYF.

The rearrangement joins TRBV10-3 to TRBJ2-2; 9 bases map to TRBD2. Germline CDR1 ENHRY, CDR2 SYGVKD. CDR3 length: 15 residues. The V segment lost 4 bases and the J segment 3 bases; nucleotides outside the gene matches: 3. The DNA for the CDR3 is TGTGCCATCAGTGGCGCGGGAGGGGACACCGGGGAGCTGTTTTTT. Its translation: CAISGAGGDTGELFF.

In its sample, this clonotype was seen many times. The CDR3 region has the DNA TGTGCCAGCAGTGGGGGGCTTGGCTATGGCTACACCTTC. This sequence encodes CASSGGLGYGYTF. The genes are TRBV2 and TRBJ1-2, with D maybe TRBD1 (6 bases). Per the germline V gene, CDR1 is SNHLY and CDR2 is FYNNEI. This CDR3 spans 13 amino acids. Trimming pared 4 bases from V and 4 bases from J, leaving 10 bases between.

This clonotype was seen only a few times. J is TRBJ2-7 and V is TRBV2, with a weak D call TRBD1 (5 bases). CDR1 SNHLY and CDR2 FYNNEI come from the germline V gene. The CDR3 is 13 residues long. Trimming left V 7 bases short and J 0 bases short, with 10 bases between. In DNA form, the CDR3 reads TGTGCCAGCACTTCAGGGCTCTCCTACGAGCAGTACTTC. It is translated as CASTSGLSYEQYF.

This clonotype has ten or more counts. The chain couples TRBV20-1 to TRBJ1-2; no clear D gene. V lost 0 bases to trimming and J lost 3 bases, with 11 bases between them. The CDR3 consists of 14 residues. Germline V lookup: CDR1 DFQATT, CDR2 SNEGSKA (reference sequence). CDR3 in amino acids: CSARDRAEYYGYTF. In DNA form, the CDR3 reads TGCAGTGCTAGAGATCGGGCAGAGTACTATGGCTACACCTTC.